Shown below are 13 T cell receptor beta chains from a single sample sequenced in a study of T cells expressing NK-cell markers (dated by TCRdb to about 2020). Library preparation used 5' RACE. TCRdb records Illumina HiSeq 2000 as the sequencer. TCRdb reprocessed the public reads and reports one entry per CDR3 protein sequence, without DNA. The sample table records 440,000 or so distinct CDR3 sequences. 7.3% of the sample is held by the ten biggest clonotypes. Source material: blood T cells: a sorted CD56 or NKG2C T cell subset, CD4+ or CD8+ T cells, or bulk PBMC T cells (not recorded which). These receptors were collected from a woman aged 18 to 75 in good health.

J is TRBJ1-2 and V is TRBV7-2; the D call of TRBD1 rests on TCRdb alone, since no DNA is present to check it. The V gene's germline CDR1 is SGHTA and CDR2 FQGNSA. This CDR3 is built from 14 residues. CDR3 protein: CASSLETGDYGYTF.

The chain combines TRBV7-2 with TRBJ1-1; TCRdb returns TRBD1, unconfirmable since there is no DNA. Germline V gives CDR1 SGHTA, CDR2 FQGNSA. This CDR3 is built from 14 residues. The CDR3 loop reads CASSLAQGVTEAFF.

The chain is built from TRBV6-2 or TRBV6-3 and TRBJ2-4; the D gene TCRdb calls, TRBD1, cannot be checked with no DNA. Germline V gene lookup returns CDR1 MNHEY and CDR2 SVGEGT. This CDR3 is 15 amino acids long. The CDR3 protein is CASYQTGEGKNIQYF.

V usage is TRBV11-2 and J usage is TRBJ2-5; absent DNA, TCRdb's TRBD1 call cannot be checked. CDR1 and CDR2 (germline): SGHAT, FQNNGV. CDR3 length: 16 residues. CDR3 protein: CASSLVQGARKETQYF.

The chain couples TRBV4-1 to TRBJ1-1. Germline V gene sequence: CDR1 MGHRA, CDR2 YSYEKL. This CDR3 region has 14 residues. The CDR3 sequence is CASSHDREGTEAFF.

The chain recombines TRBV4-3 with TRBJ2-1; TCRdb's D call of TRBD2 is untestable without DNA. Germline loops: CDR1 LGHNA, CDR2 YSLEER. There are 16 residues in the CDR3. The CDR3: CASSQETSGIGNEQFF.

The chain joins TRBV29-1 to TRBJ1-4; TCRdb's D call, TRBD1, is unchecked because there is no DNA. Germline CDR1 is SQVTM and CDR2 is ANQGSEA. The CDR3 covers 13 residues. This CDR3 reads CSVGGGSNEKLFF.

This chain links TRBV7-3 with TRBJ1-3; TCRdb lists TRBD1, though no DNA is available to test this call. CDR1 and CDR2 (germline): SGHTA, FQGTGA. The CDR3 runs to 16 residues. The CDR3 sequence is CASSLGGGFSGNTIYF.

V usage is TRBV7-9 and J usage is TRBJ1-2; TCRdb picks TRBD1, but there is no DNA to check that call. CDR1 and CDR2 from the germline V gene are SEHNR and FQNEAQ (reference sequence). CDR3 length equals 17 residues. CDR3 protein: CASSPSRGPTSNYGYTF.

The chain recombines TRBV9 with TRBJ1-2. Germline V lookup: CDR1 SGDLS, CDR2 YYNGEE. This CDR3 has 14 amino acids. CDR3 region: CASSVAVGLYGYTF.

This sequence joins TRBV7-2 and TRBJ1-2. CDR1 and CDR2 from the germline V gene are SGHTA and FQGNSA. The CDR3 loop spans 14 amino acids. CDR3 residues: CASSSGTTDWGYTF. The full variable domain, with the rest looked up from reference TRBV7-2 and TRBJ1-2, is GAGVSQSPSNKVTEKGKDVELRCDPISGHTALYWYRQSLGQGLEFLIYFQGNSAPDKSGLPSDRFSAERTGGSVSTLTIQRTQQEDSAVYLCASSSGTTDWGYTFGSGTRLTVV.

The chain joins TRBV3-1 to TRBJ2-5. The CDR3 contains 14 residues. Germline V lookup: CDR1 LGHDT, CDR2 YNNKEL (reference sequence). CDR3 residues: CASSQDSQKETQYF.

This sequence joins TRBV28 and TRBJ2-5; TCRdb designates TRBD1, a call that cannot be tested without DNA. Looked up from germline, CDR1 is MDHEN and CDR2 is SYDVKM. The CDR3 totals 14 residues. The CDR3 sequence: CASSSDRLAETQYF.